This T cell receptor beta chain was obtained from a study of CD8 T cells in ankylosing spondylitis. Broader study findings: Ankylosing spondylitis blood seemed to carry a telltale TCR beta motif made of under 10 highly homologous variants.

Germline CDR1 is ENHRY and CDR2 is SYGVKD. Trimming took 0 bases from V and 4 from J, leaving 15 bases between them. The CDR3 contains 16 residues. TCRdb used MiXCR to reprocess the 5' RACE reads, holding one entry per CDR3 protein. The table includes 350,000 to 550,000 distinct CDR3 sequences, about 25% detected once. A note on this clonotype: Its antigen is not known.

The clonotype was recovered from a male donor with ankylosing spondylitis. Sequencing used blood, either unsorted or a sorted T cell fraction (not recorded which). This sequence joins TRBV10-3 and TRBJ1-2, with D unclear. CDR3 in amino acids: CAISESMESLFYGYTF. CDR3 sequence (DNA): TGTGCCATCAGTGAGTCTATGGAGAGTCTCTTCTATGGCTACACCTTC.